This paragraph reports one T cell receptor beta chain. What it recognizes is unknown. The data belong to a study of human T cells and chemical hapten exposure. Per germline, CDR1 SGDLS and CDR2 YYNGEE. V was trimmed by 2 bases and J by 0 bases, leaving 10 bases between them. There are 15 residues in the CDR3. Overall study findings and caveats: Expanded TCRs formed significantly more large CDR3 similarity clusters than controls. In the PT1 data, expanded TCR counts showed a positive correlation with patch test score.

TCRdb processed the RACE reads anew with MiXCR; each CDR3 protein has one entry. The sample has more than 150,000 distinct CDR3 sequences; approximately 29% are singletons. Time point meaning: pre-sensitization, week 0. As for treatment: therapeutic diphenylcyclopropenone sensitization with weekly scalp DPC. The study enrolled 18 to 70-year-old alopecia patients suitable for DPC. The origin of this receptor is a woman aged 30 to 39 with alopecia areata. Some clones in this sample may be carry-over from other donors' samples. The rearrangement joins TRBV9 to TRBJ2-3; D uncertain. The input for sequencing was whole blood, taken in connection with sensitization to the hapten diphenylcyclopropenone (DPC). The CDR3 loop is CASSVSDFSTDTQYF. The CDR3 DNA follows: TGTGCCAGCAGCGTTTCGGATTTCAGCACAGATACGCAGTATTTT.